This T cell receptor beta chain came from a study of human T cells and chemical hapten exposure. For the study at large: Small discrepancies in pooled library volume mainly accounted for the varying TCR yields per sample.

The CDR3 contains 17 residues. Germline CDR1 is MNHNY and CDR2 is SVGAGI (reference sequence). Trimming left V 2 bases short and J 0 bases short, with 11 bases between. The library tagged individual cDNA molecules with unique molecular identifiers. TCRdb re-derived calls from the RACE reads in MiXCR, one entry per CDR3 protein. The data show some 110,000 distinct CDR3 sequences, 30% to 35% seen once. Time point defined: patch test 3, about 24 weeks after DPC sensitization. Treatment described: therapeutic diphenylcyclopropenone sensitization with weekly scalp DPC. Patients had alopecia, were aged 18 to 70, and were not pregnant.

The receptor comes from a man aged 40-55 years with alopecia areata. Some clones in this sample may be carry-over from other donors' samples. Here the sequenced sample was whole blood, taken in connection with sensitization to the hapten diphenylcyclopropenone (DPC). V and J are TRBV6-6 and TRBJ1-6; possible D gene TRBD1, 6 bases. CDR3 region: CASSYPGASSYNSPLHF. The DNA of the CDR3 is TGTGCCAGCAGTTACCCAGGGGCTAGCTCCTATAATTCACCCCTCCACTTT.